The TCR beta chain described here comes from a study of cytomegalovirus exposure and HLA in healthy donors. General observations from the study: Follow-up analysis later connected one missense variant in DCLRE1C with trimming of TCR beta V- and J-genes. Prior analysis indicated that the majority of TCR beta V segments exhibited productivity approximately 90% or approximately 30% of the time. Rarity held for most TCR sequences, but there were some public TCRs that occurred in many donors. An apparent linkage of common viral pathogens to several of the most significant clusters emerged in a later analysis.

A remark on this clone: Its antigen remains unknown.

Amplification used 60 Vbeta primers and 13 Jbeta primers. Generated by immunoSEQ multiplex PCR, the TCRdb table keeps only in-frame clones and is missing some. The sample lists 110,000 or so clones; roughly two thirds were seen once. This receptor was taken from a man aged 30 to 45 in good health and CMV-seronegative. Material for sequencing was PBMCs.

The DNA for the CDR3 is TGTGCCAGCAGCTTCCTTAGTACCAGCGGGAGCACAGATACGCAGTATTTT. Protein: CASSFLSTSGSTDTQYF. The chain couples TRBV5-4 to TRBJ2-3; possible D gene TRBD2, 6 bases. Trimming removed 2 bases at V and 0 bases at J, with 16 bases between. Germline V gene sequence: CDR1 SGHNT, CDR2 YYREEE (reference sequence). There are 17 residues in the CDR3.